This T cell receptor (beta chain) was recorded in a study of cytotoxic CD8 clonotypes in ibrutinib-treated CLL. Turning to the study itself: Mean productive templates were almost 260,000; mean productive rearrangements were around 86,000.

Trimming stripped 0 bases from V and 4 bases from J, with 9 bases between. Per the germline V gene, CDR1 is MNHNY and CDR2 is SVGAGI (reference sequence). CDR3 size: 14 residues. TCRdb's table, derived via immunoSEQ multiplex PCR, lists solely in-frame clones and lacks some. In the table there are 70,000 to 85,000 clones, around 80% of which are singletons. For this clone: No antigen is known for it.

Study-wide results and caveats: Clonality showed a rise at ibrutinib response that reversed toward baseline at progression.

The sequenced sample was PBMCs, obtained at disease progression, from a patient treated with ibrutinib. The V gene is TRBV6-6, the J gene TRBJ1-2, with D unclear. The source is a human donor with chronic lymphocytic leukemia. The CDR3 spells CASSYSRASYGYTF. The CDR3 coding sequence is TGTGCCAGCAGTTACTCTAGGGCTTCCTATGGCTACACCTTC.